This TCR beta chain comes out of a study of vaccination and CD4 T cells after COVID-19. The overall study: For each participant, vaccination comprised two doses of either the BNT162b2 or the mRNA-1273 vaccine. Sampling post-COVID took place a median 101 days after diagnosis (range 35 to 161). Overlapping spike peptides of SARS-CoV-2, HCoV-NL63, HCoV-OC43 and HCoV-229E were used, and cells were stimulated with them. Study-level results: SARS-CoV-2-reactive clonotype medians increased from around 20 to 38, not significantly.

Note on this clonotype: The target antigen is unknown.

The treatment here: roughly ten-day PBMC culture with coronavirus spike peptide pools or control peptides (ViraFEST assay). The V gene lost 3 bases and the J gene lost 2 bases, with 10 bases spanning the gap. Germline CDR1 reads DFQATT; CDR2 reads SNEGSKA (reference sequence). The CDR3 runs to 13 residues. At the Johns Hopkins FTIC core, DNA taken from cultured CD4+ T cells was sequenced by way of the Oncomine TCR Beta short-read assay. TCRdb processed the PCR reads anew with MiXCR; each CDR3 protein has one entry. Of roughly 15,000 distinct CDR3 sequences detected, more than 45% appear once; the ten largest clones hold around 7.9%.

This chain joins TRBV20-1 and TRBJ2-5; D unresolved. The material sequenced was CD4+ T cells from blood, cultured in vitro. This TCR derives from a human donor who had recovered from COVID-19. The CDR3 DNA sequence: TGCAGTGCTAGCTCCTACCAGCAAGAGACCCAGTACTTC. It yields the protein CSASSYQQETQYF.